This TCR beta chain is drawn from a study of Ad26.COV2.S vaccination and SARS-CoV-2 variants. The wider study: Enrollment placed the donor in the COV1001 Ad26.COV2.S trial arm. The study, taken as a whole, reports: Measurement of non-spike TCR breadth gave similar results in vaccine and placebo recipients. Breadth and depth estimates from TCRs may understate total T cell responses.

Some clones are missing from TCRdb's copy, which holds only in-frame ones; the method was immunoSEQ multiplex PCR. The repertoire holds about 380,000 clones, around 82% seen once, with about 7.1% in the top ten. The CDR3 sequence is 14 residues long. Germline values: CDR1 LNHDA, CDR2 SQIVND (reference sequence). V lost 6 bases to trimming and J lost 7 bases, with 13 bases between them. As regards this clone: Its antigen is still unknown.

Treatment in this sample: some 19 received Ad26.COV2.S at low or high dose, single or two shots; about five received placebo; per-sample allocation not given. Collection of the samples took place on day 63 after the first injection of vaccine or placebo. In Boston, an adult donor aged 18-55 years took part. The chain employs TRBV19 and TRBJ1-6; the D gene is possibly TRBD1 (5 bases). The receptor comes from a person aged 18 to 65 who received the Ad26.COV2.S COVID-19 vaccine or a placebo. The starting material was peripheral blood, obtained in a trial of Ad26.COV2.S vaccine versus placebo. The CDR3 protein is CASSRDDLNSPLHF. As DNA, the CDR3 is TGTGCCAGTAGCCGGGACGATCTAAATTCACCCCTCCACTTT.